These 20 T cell receptor beta chains share one sample of origin, sequenced in a study of glioma-infiltrating T cells after dendritic cell vaccination. Repertoires were generated with immunoSEQ multiplex PCR, while TCRdb's copy carries only in-frame clones and drops some. The sample contains nearly 85,000 clones, around 90% of which appear only once. The sequencing here drew on blood, taken before dendritic cell vaccination. The receptors were gathered from a human donor with glioblastoma.

The chain joins TRBV6-5 to TRBJ2-5; weak D call: TRBD1 (6 bases). The CDR3 consists of 13 residues. Deletions cut 5 bases from V and 5 bases from J, with 12 bases between. Germline values: CDR1 MNHEY, CDR2 SVGAGI. CDR3: CASSEGVRETQYF. The CDR3 region has the DNA TGTGCCAGCAGTGAGGGGGTTCGGGAGACCCAGTACTTC.

The rearrangement uses TRBV30 and TRBJ2-5; D is possibly TRBD1 (6 bases). The CDR3 runs 12 residues. Germline CDR1 is GTSNPN and CDR2 is SVGIG (reference sequence). V lost 4 bases and J 4 bases, leaving 10 bases between the germline ends. The CDR3 sequence is CAWKQGLETQYF. The CDR3, as DNA: TGTGCCTGGAAGCAGGGGCTAGAGACCCAGTACTTC.

The chain recombines TRBV11-3 with TRBJ2-5, with a tentative D call TRBD1 (6 bases). There are 13 residues in the CDR3. CDR1 and CDR2 from the germline V gene are SGHNT and YENEEA. The V end was cut by 2 bases, the J end by 9 bases, with 13 bases between. CDR3 in amino acids: CASSLRWGHAQYF. As DNA, the CDR3 is TGTGCCAGCAGCTTACGTTGGGGGCATGCCCAGTACTTC.

V gene TRBV6-6 combines with J gene TRBJ2-2; 9 nucleotides align to TRBD1. Trimming removed 5 bases from V and 2 bases from J; junction bases left unmatched: 6. CDR3 length equals 16 residues. The germline V gene has CDR1 MNHNY and CDR2 SVGAGI (reference sequence). The CDR3 DNA reads TGTGCCAGCAGTCCCCGGACAGGGGTAAACACCGGGGAGCTGTTTTTT. Encoded protein: CASSPRTGVNTGELFF.

V usage is TRBV6-5 and J usage is TRBJ2-1; 8 bases map to TRBD2. Germline CDR1 and CDR2: MNHEY and SVGAGI. The trim removed 4 bases at V and 3 bases at J, leaving 5 bases unmatched. The CDR3 has 15 residues. The CDR3 sequence: CASSFREGDYNEQFF. DNA of the CDR3: TGTGCCAGCAGTTTCCGGGAGGGGGACTACAATGAGCAGTTCTTC.

The chain has TRBV6-1 and TRBJ1-1, with D hard to call. Trimming cost V 3 bases and J 0 bases, with 11 bases left between them. Per the germline V gene, CDR1 is MNHNS and CDR2 is SASEGT. The CDR3 length is 15 residues. The CDR3 DNA is TGTGCCAGCAGTGAGAGGAGAGCCATGAACACTGAAGCTTTCTTT. Residues: CASSERRAMNTEAFF.

The rearrangement links TRBV6-5 to TRBJ2-7, with D perhaps matching TRBD2 (6 bases). The germline V and J ends were trimmed by 6 bases and 3 bases, with 18 bases remaining between them. CDR1 is MNHEY, CDR2 SVGAGI, per germline. The CDR3 has 15 amino acids. The chain's CDR3 is CASSRTKDYFYEQYF. The DNA of the CDR3 is TGTGCCAGCAGCAGGACTAAGGACTATTTCTACGAGCAGTACTTC.

The chain recombines TRBV19 with TRBJ2-5; 9 positions agree with TRBD1. The CDR3 consists of 20 residues. From germline, CDR1 is LNHDA and CDR2 SQIVND (reference sequence). Trimming at V came to 5 bases and at J to 2 bases, leaving 21 bases not matched to a gene. The CDR3, as DNA: TGTGCCAGTAGTCGCCCGGCCTCCCCAATCCCCGGGACAGGGCAAGAGACCCAGTACTTC. Translated: CASSRPASPIPGTGQETQYF. Full variable domain (rest looked up from reference TRBV19 and TRBJ2-5): DGGITQSPKYLFRKEGQNVTLSCEQNLNHDAMYWYRQDPGQGLRLIYYSQIVNDFQKGDIAEGYSVSREKKESFPLTVTSAQKNPTAFYLCASSRPASPIPGTGQETQYFGPGTRLLVL.

This clone was found a few times. This chain connects TRBV12-5 to TRBJ2-5; TRBD1 agrees at 9 bases. CDR3 size: 15 residues. Germline assignment: CDR1 LGHNT and CDR2 FRNRAP. Unmatched junction bases numbered 5, after V lost 5 bases and J lost 1 base. The CDR3 here is CASGHGQGLQETQYF. The CDR3 region has the DNA TGTGCTAGTGGTCACGGACAGGGGCTCCAAGAGACCCAGTACTTC. The whole variable domain, remainder taken from reference TRBV12-5 and TRBJ2-5, is DARVTQTPRHKVTEMGQEVTMRCQPILGHNTVFWYRQTMMQGLELLAYFRNRAPLDDSGMPKDRFSAEMPDATLATLKIQPSEPRDSAVYFCASGHGQGLQETQYFGPGTRLLVL.

J is TRBJ2-4 and V is TRBV6-5, with D tentatively TRBD1 (5 bases). In germline, CDR1 is MNHEY, CDR2 SVGAGI. This CDR3 contains 14 residues. V was clipped by 0 bases and J by 7 bases, with 10 bases between them. The CDR3 DNA reads TGTGCCAGCAGTTACTCCCTGGGGCAGAACATTCAGTACTTC. This codes for CASSYSLGQNIQYF.

The chain recombines TRBV2 with TRBJ1-6; TRBD1 agrees at 8 bases. Trimming took 3 bases from V and 9 from J; bases not matched to a gene: 13. The CDR3 spans 17 residues. Germline V gives CDR1 SNHLY, CDR2 FYNNEI. The CDR3 bases are TGTGCCAGCAGTGACATCCCAGGGGGCAGAAATGGTTCACCCCTCCACTTT. It specifies CASSDIPGGRNGSPLHF.

The chain has TRBV18 and TRBJ2-7; no definite D call. V dropped 2 bases and J dropped 2 bases, with 7 bases sitting between them. The CDR3 extends over 13 amino acids. Germline assignment: CDR1 KGHSH and CDR2 LQKENI. CDR3 coding DNA: TGTGCCAGCTCACCAGAAACAGCCTACGAGCAGTACTTC. Translated, it gives CASSPETAYEQYF. Looking up the rest from reference TRBV18 and TRBJ2-7 gives the full variable domain: NAGVMQNPRHLVRRRGQEARLRCSPMKGHSHVYWYRQLPEEGLKFMVYLQKENIIDESGMPKERFSAEFPKEGPSILRIQQVVRGDSAAYFCASSPETAYEQYFGPGTRLTVT.

The chain uses TRBV6-6 and TRBJ1-1, with D perhaps matching TRBD1 (6 bases). Germline CDR1 reads MNHNY; CDR2 reads SVGAGI (reference sequence). CDR3 length: 13 amino acids. Trimming cost V 6 bases and J 1 base, with 9 bases left between them. CDR3 residues: CASSQTGNTEAFF. In DNA, the CDR3 is TGTGCCAGCAGCCAGACAGGGAACACTGAAGCTTTCTTT.

CDR3 nucleotide sequence: TGTGCCTGGAGAGGACAGGGGGCTGAGACCCAGTACTTC. Translated, it gives CAWRGQGAETQYF. V is TRBV30 and J is TRBJ2-5, with TRBD1 identical over 11 bases. This CDR3 contains 13 residues. V was pared by 3 bases and J by 5 bases, with 2 bases of the junction left unmatched. CDR1 is GTSNPN, CDR2 SVGIG, per germline (reference sequence). The full variable domain, completed using reference TRBV30 and TRBJ2-5, is SQTIHQWPATLVQPVGSPLSLECTVEGTSNPNLYWYRQAAGRGLQLLFYSVGIGQISSEVPQNLSASRPQDRQFILSSKKLLLSDSGFYLCAWRGQGAETQYFGPGTRLLVL.

This clone was counted only a few times. V gene TRBV4-1 combines with J gene TRBJ2-5; the D is unclear. Per germline, CDR1 MGHRA and CDR2 YSYEKL. V dropped 4 bases and J dropped 2 bases, with 8 bases sitting between them. This CDR3 contains 13 residues. The CDR3 sequence is CASSLLLQETQYF. In DNA form, the CDR3 reads TGCGCCAGCAGCCTACTACTACAAGAGACCCAGTACTTC.

This chain uses TRBV19 with TRBJ1-5; the D gene is possibly TRBD1 (6 bases). This CDR3 contains 15 residues. Between the trimmed V and J ends, which lost 5 bases and 5 bases, there was a span of 16 bases. Germline-derived CDR1 and CDR2 are LNHDA and SQIVND (reference sequence). CDR3 nucleotides: TGTGCCAGTAGTCCAAGACAGGCGTCCTATCAGCCCCAGCATTTT. This encodes CASSPRQASYQPQHF.

The table lists this clone with a count of one. The chain recombines TRBV27 with TRBJ1-3, with a possible D match to TRBD1 (6 bases). Trimming cost V 5 bases and J 3 bases, with 14 bases left between them. The CDR3 has 15 amino acids. Germline V gene data show CDR1 as MNHEY and CDR2 as SMNVEV (reference sequence). CDR3 protein: CASSRWGGYGNTIYF. For the CDR3, the DNA is TGTGCCAGCAGTAGATGGGGGGGCTATGGAAACACCATATATTTT.

The rearrangement uses TRBV7-9 and TRBJ2-5; a possible D gene is TRBD1 (6 bases). CDR3 size: 17 residues. V was cut by 5 bases and J by 0 bases, with 19 bases left in between. In germline, CDR1 is SEHNR, CDR2 FQNEAQ (reference sequence). The DNA for the CDR3 is TGTGCCAGCAGCACCTCGACAGGAGCGCGCCACCAAGAGACCCAGTACTTC. It specifies CASSTSTGARHQETQYF.

The chain recombines TRBV2 with TRBJ2-1; 10 bases are a match to TRBD2. The CDR3 extends over 14 amino acids. Germline lookup yields CDR1 SNHLY and CDR2 FYNNEI. With V trimmed by 4 bases and J by 8 bases, 5 bases remained unmatched. CDR3: CASSALAGSDEQFF. The CDR3 region has the DNA TGTGCCAGCAGTGCACTAGCGGGAAGCGATGAGCAGTTCTTC.

The V and J genes are TRBV5-1 and TRBJ2-5; 7 bases are a match to TRBD2. Germline-derived CDR1 and CDR2 are SGHRS and YFSETQ. The CDR3 has 18 amino acids. Trimming cost V 0 bases and J 1 base; bases outside gene matches: 12. The CDR3, as DNA: TGCGCCAGCAGCTTGGCCGGGTTCGGCGGGAGTACCCAAGAGACCCAGTACTTC. Protein sequence: CASSLAGFGGSTQETQYF.